The present T cell receptor beta chain was sequenced within a study of siplizumab effects on memory and regulatory T cells. Study-level findings and limits: In siplizumab conditions, mappable alloreactive CD4+ clones averaged about 64% Treg-derived, against 25% to 30% in controls. Apparently key alloresponse contributors, naive T cells also seemed more diverse than memory cells. Suppressive function of proliferating Tregs from siplizumab cultures was not confirmed.

The CDR3 has 14 residues. Deletions cut 6 bases from V and 7 bases from J, with 19 bases between. Germline V gives CDR1 MNHEY, CDR2 SVGAGI. Assays examined roughly 100,000 TCR templates per sample. Some clones are missing from TCRdb's copy, which holds only in-frame ones; the method was immunoSEQ multiplex PCR. The repertoire has about 56,000 clones, around 97% of them found once; the top ten carry around 1%. Of note for this clone: Its specificity is unknown.

The chain employs TRBV6-5 and TRBJ2-7, with D perhaps assigned TRBD1 or TRBD2 (6 bases each). This clonotype originated in a human donor in good health. Sequencing input: naive CD8+ T cells sorted from blood. CDR3 DNA sequence: TGTGCCAGCAGCTACAGGGAGGCGCGAGGGGAGCAGTACTTC. Translation gives CASSYREARGEQYF.